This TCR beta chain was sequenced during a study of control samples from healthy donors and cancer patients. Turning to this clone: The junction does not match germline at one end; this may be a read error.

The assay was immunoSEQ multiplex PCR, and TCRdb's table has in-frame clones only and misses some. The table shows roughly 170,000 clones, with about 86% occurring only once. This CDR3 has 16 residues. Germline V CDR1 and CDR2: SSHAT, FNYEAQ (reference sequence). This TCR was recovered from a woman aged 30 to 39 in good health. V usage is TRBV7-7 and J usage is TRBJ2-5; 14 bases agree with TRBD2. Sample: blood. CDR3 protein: CASSLGGLAGGETQYF. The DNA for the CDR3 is TGTGCTAGCAGCTTAGGAGGACTAGCGGGAGGCGAGACCCAGTACTTC. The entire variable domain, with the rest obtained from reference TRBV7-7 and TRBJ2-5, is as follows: GAGVSQSPRYKVTKRGQDVTLRCDPISSHATLYWYQQALGQGPEFLTYFNYEAQPDKSGLPSDRFSAERPEGSISTLTIQRTEQRDSAMYRCASSLGGLAGGETQYFGPGTRLLVL.